The sample holds many counts of the clone carrying this T cell receptor (beta chain). The antigen is not known. The data derive from a study of molecular identifiers for immune sequencing clone quantification. Investigators produced naive CD8 libraries from about 20,000 to 1,000,000 sorted cells, drawing on 10%, 30% or 50% RNA. Isolation of naive CD8 T cells was achieved by sorting on a CD8+CD4-CCR7+CD45RA+ phenotype. General study results and limits: In naive cells, under 1% of molecules belonged to clones above 20 RNA copies, against over 98% in effector cells.

V was trimmed by 4 bases and J by 2 bases, leaving 12 bases between them. This CDR3 contains 14 residues. Looked up from germline, CDR1 is SEHNR and CDR2 is FQNEAQ (reference sequence). The use of previously described methods and listed TCR primers produced the bulk TCR libraries. TCRdb fed the PCR reads into MiXCR, producing one record per CDR3 protein. The table includes about 100,000 distinct CDR3 sequences, roughly 38% detected once. Sample: naive CD8+ T cells from blood, with Jurkat cell RNA spiked in. Described subset: FACS-sorted CD8+CD4-CCR7+CD45RA+ naive T cells. The source is a human donor in good health. Some libraries in this study had Jurkat cell RNA spiked in. V usage is TRBV7-9 and J usage is TRBJ2-7; D gene ambiguous. The CDR3 DNA reads as TGTGCCAGCAGCTCAGCAAAGGCTGCCTACGAGCAGTACTTC. It yields the protein CASSSAKAAYEQYF.